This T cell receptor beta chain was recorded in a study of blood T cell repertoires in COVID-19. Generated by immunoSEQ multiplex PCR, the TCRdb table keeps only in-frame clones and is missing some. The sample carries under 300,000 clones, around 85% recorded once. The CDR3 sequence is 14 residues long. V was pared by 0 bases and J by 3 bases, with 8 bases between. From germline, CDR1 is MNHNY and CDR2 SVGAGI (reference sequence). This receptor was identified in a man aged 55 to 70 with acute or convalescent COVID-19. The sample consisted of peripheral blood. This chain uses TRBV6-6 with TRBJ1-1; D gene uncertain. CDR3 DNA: TGTGCCAGCAGTTACTCCGAGAGCGACACTGAAGCTTTCTTT. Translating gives CASSYSESDTEAFF.